This T cell receptor beta chain was sequenced in a study of blood T cell repertoires in COVID-19. Study information: Italy, Spain and the United States were the sources of the convalescent and acute COVID-19 samples. T cells, B-cell-depleted T cells, or PBMCs provided the cDNA or gDNA that served as material.

Germline lookup yields CDR1 MNHEY and CDR2 SVGEGT. The CDR3 covers 17 residues. Trimming took off 6 bases at V and 0 bases at J, with 20 bases between the two ends. The authors' processing: Amplification of reference gene primers was used by the study to estimate nucleated cell counts. Method: immunoSEQ multiplex PCR; TCRdb's copy keeps in-frame clones and lacks some. The V and J calls and clone size come from that table; D and trimming were worked out from the DNA. This table holds around 150,000 clones, around four fifths found once. The source of this sequence is a human donor in a cohort sampled during active COVID-19. The V gene is TRBV6-2 or TRBV6-3, the J gene TRBJ1-2, with D possibly being TRBD1 (6 bases). Sequencing was done on a sample of peripheral blood. CDR3 bases: TGTGCCAGCAGCTGGGGGGGCCCCCTTGGAGCTAACTATGGCTACACCTTC. It is translated as CASSWGGPLGANYGYTF.